The text below deals with one T cell receptor beta chain. Its binding antigen is unknown. No much larger clone is present one base from it, and per-base qualities are unavailable. In the prospective study, participants were roughly 18 to 95 years old, resided in about two dozen geographic areas of the United States, and were enrolled through a virtual design. To assign participants to cohorts, the prospective study relied on clinical history that participants themselves reported in a screening survey and a study questionnaire. Recovered participants in ImmuneRACE Cohort 3 were defined by two consecutive negative NP/OP PCR tests, clearance by a healthcare professional, or resolution of symptoms. In the prospective study, mobile phlebotomists collected whole blood, serum and a nasopharyngeal or oropharyngeal swab from each participant. Prospective study participants could optionally give additional blood draws and questionnaires over an approximately 2-month period. Prospective study blood samples were shipped either frozen or at room temperature before DNA extraction.

Based on the germline V gene (reference sequence), the CDR1 and CDR2 sequences are LNHDA and SQIVND. Here V drops 3 bases and J drops 1 base, and the junction holds 6 bases not matched to any gene. The CDR3 spans 16 residues, from the cysteine through the phenylalanine. Only the CDR3 DNA stays, 48 bases, in frame from base 1. This entry belongs to a study of blood T cell repertoires in COVID-19 (dated by TCRdb to about 2020). Regarding the complete study: The collaborator samples originated in the United States, Italy and Spain and spanned the acute and convalescent phases of COVID-19. The prospective study material was composed of cDNA or gDNA derived from T cells, B-cell-depleted T cells, or PBMCs. Subjects who had been exposed to COVID-19, were actively infected with it, or had recovered from it provided the deeply sampled blood TCRbeta repertoires that made up the dataset. A freely available public database, intended as a resource for researchers studying the immune response to SARS-CoV-2, is where the repertoires were released. The samples were drawn from two sources: the first 160 participants of the ongoing ImmuneRACE study, and 1,000 to 1,500 subjects contributed by 6 global collaborators. Nearly every sample came with metadata listing a de-identified subject ID, COVID-19 status, age in years and sex. Where available, HLA class I and class II types were obtained from metadata supplied by the sample provider rather than from assay-based typing.

The research as a whole found: The amount of clinical and demographic metadata varied by source and participant and was provided uncurated.

The immunoSEQ Assay, a bias-controlled multiplex PCR, was used to amplify TCRbeta CDR3 regions from genomic DNA. Per the source publication's procedure: The number of nucleated cells in each sample was estimated by amplification of reference gene primers within the assay. Sequence reads were collapsed and filtered to measure the absolute abundance of every unique TCRbeta CDR3 rearrangement. For each sample, productive Simpson clonality was calculated by taking the square root of Simpson's diversity index across productive rearrangements. Here the immuneACCESS table is served through TCRdb, limited to in-frame sequences with V and J called. Missing clones are a known gap in these copies; in checked studies unresolved V genes cover under half, and the rest lacks a known reason. D and trimming come from the DNA, and the V and J calls and clone size come from that table. This sample is represented by a few hundred thousand clones; around 86% of them were singletons. Approximately 4.7% of the sample lies in the top ten.

The receptor was isolated from a woman between 50 and 59 years old who had recovered from COVID-19. Material: PBMCs or T cells enriched from blood (not recorded which). Here the chain combines TRBV19 and TRBJ1-1, and 9 junctional nucleotides match TRBD1. CDR3 reads: CASSIQTGGWNTEAFF. The sequence in DNA is TGTGCCAGTAGTATCCAGACAGGGGGGTGGAACACTGAAGCTTTCTTT.